This T cell receptor beta chain is drawn from a study of blood T cell repertoires in COVID-19. Study processing details: Using reference gene primer amplification, nucleated cell counts were estimated. Assay used: immunoSEQ multiplex PCR; TCRdb lists only in-frame clones, some missing. For V, J and clone size, that table is used; D and trimming come from the DNA. The sample has 150,000 to 200,000 clones; about 88% are singletons. Losses at the gene ends were 9 bases for V and 5 bases for J; bases not matched to a gene: 11. CDR3 length: 15 residues. CDR1 and CDR2 from the germline V gene are KGHDR and SFDVKD.

The genes are TRBV24-1 and TRBJ1-1; 10 nucleotides align to TRBD1. The origin of this receptor is a man in his forties or fifties with active or convalescent COVID-19. Sequencing was carried out using peripheral blood. CDR3 in amino acids: CATRPGTGVGTEAFF. The CDR3 DNA follows: TGTGCCACCCGTCCCGGGACAGGGGTGGGGACTGAAGCTTTCTTT.